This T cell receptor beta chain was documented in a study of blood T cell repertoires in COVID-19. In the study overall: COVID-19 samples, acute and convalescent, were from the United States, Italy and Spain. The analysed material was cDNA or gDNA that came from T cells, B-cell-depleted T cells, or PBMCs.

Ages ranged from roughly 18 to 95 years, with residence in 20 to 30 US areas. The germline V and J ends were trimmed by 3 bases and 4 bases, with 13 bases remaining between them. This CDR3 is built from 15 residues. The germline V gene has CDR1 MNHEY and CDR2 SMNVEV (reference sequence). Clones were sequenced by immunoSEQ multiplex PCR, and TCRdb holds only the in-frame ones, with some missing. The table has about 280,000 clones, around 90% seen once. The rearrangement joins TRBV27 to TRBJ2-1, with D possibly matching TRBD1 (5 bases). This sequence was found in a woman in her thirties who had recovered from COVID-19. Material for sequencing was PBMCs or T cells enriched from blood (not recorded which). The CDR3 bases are TGTGCCAGCAGTTTGACCAAAACAGGATACAATGAGCAGTTCTTC. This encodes CASSLTKTGYNEQFF.